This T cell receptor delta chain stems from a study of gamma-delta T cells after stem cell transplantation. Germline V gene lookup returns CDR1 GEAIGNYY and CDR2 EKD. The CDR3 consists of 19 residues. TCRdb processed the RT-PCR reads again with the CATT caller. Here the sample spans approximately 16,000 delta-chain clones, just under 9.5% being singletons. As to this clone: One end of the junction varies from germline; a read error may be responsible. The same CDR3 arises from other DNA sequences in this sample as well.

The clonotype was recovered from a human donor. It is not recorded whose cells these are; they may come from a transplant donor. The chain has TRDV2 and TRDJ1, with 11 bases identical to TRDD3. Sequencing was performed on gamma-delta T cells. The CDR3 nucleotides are TGTGCCTGTGACCCCCTCAAGGTGGGGGATACGACCCTACCAGATAACCTCATCTTT. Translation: CACDPLKVGDTTLPDNLIF.